A selection of T cell receptor beta chains follows, all from one sample in a study of shared clonotypes between healthy human individuals. Measured with immunoSEQ multiplex PCR; TCRdb has only the in-frame clones, and not every one. The sample includes about 1 million clones, around 82% of them seen just once. Sample: memory CD4+ T cells from PBMCs. These receptors all come from a man younger than 30 in good health. Some clones in this sample may be carry-over from other donors' samples. CDR3s include the opening cysteine and the closing phenylalanine or tryptophan. D genes are given only for firm matches. Clone size, where shown, is once, few, many, or a class for clones that have expanded.

J: TRBJ1-1; size: few; D: TRBD1; V: TRBV5-1; DNA: TGCGCCAGCAGCTCGGACAGGGGCGGCACTGAAGCTTTCTTT; CDR3: CASSSDRGGTEAFF
J: TRBJ2-1; size: .; D: TRBD2; V: TRBV5-4; DNA: TGTGCCAGCAGCTTGGGAGGACTAGCGGGAAAATATGAGCAGTTCTTC; CDR3: CASSLGGLAGKYEQFF
J: TRBJ2-7; size: once; D: .; V: TRBV6-6; DNA: TGTGCCAGCAGTTATGGGACCGAGCAGTACTTC; CDR3: CASSYGTEQYF
J: TRBJ2-1; size: .; D: TRBD1; V: TRBV7-8; DNA: TGTGCCAGCAGCTTAAGGGACAGGGTCCCCAATGAGCAGTTCTTC; CDR3: CASSLRDRVPNEQFF
J: TRBJ2-2; size: .; D: .; V: TRBV7-2; DNA: TGTGCCAGCAGCTTAGTGGGAACGAACACCGGGGAGCTGTTTTTT; CDR3: CASSLVGTNTGELFF
J: TRBJ2-7; size: .; D: TRBD2; V: TRBV28; DNA: TGTGCCAGCAGGAGGACTAGCGGGACCTACGAGCAGTACTTC; CDR3: CASRRTSGTYEQYF
J: TRBJ2-7; size: .; D: TRBD1; V: TRBV5-1; DNA: TGCGCCAGCAGCACCTTCCGGGACAGCACCTACGAGCAGTACTTC; CDR3: CASSTFRDSTYEQYF
J: TRBJ1-2; size: .; D: .; V: TRBV2; DNA: TGTGCCAGCGGTCCTTTTTCCGCCGTAGCTAACTATGGCTACACCTTC; CDR3: CASGPFSAVANYGYTF
J: TRBJ1-2; size: .; D: .; V: TRBV18; DNA: TGTGCCAGCTCACCAACACTCGTTCGGGGTGGGATCTATGGCTACACCTTC; CDR3: CASSPTLVRGGIYGYTF
J: TRBJ2-7; size: .; D: .; V: TRBV10-3; DNA: TGTGCCATCAGCGTTACCTACTCCTACGAGCAGTACTTC; CDR3: CAISVTYSYEQYF
J: TRBJ2-3; size: .; D: TRBD2; V: TRBV7-2; DNA: TGTGCCAGCAGCTTAGGTCTAGCGGGAGGTCAGGGTACGCAGTATTTT; CDR3: CASSLGLAGGQGTQYF
J: TRBJ1-1; size: .; D: .; V: TRBV4-3; DNA: TGCGCCAGCAGCCAAGCTTGGTCTAACACTGAAGCTTTCTTT; CDR3: CASSQAWSNTEAFF
J: TRBJ2-1; size: .; D: TRBD2; V: TRBV7-2; DNA: TGTGCCAGCAGCCCCGGGACTAGCGGAGAGCAGTTCTTC; CDR3: CASSPGTSGEQFF
J: TRBJ1-2; size: .; D: TRBD1; V: TRBV4-1; DNA: TGCGCCAGCAGCCAAGATTCGCCAGGGGGGGTGAGCTATGGCTACACCTTC; CDR3: CASSQDSPGGVSYGYTF
J: TRBJ2-2; size: .; D: .; V: TRBV10-3; DNA: TGTGCCATCAGTGGTCACAGCGGTACCGGGGAGCTGTTTTTT; CDR3: CAISGHSGTGELFF
J: TRBJ1-4; size: .; D: .; V: TRBV6-6; DNA: TGTGCCAGCAGTTATCGGTCGGCGAGCGAAAAACTGTTTTTT; CDR3: CASSYRSASEKLFF
J: TRBJ1-2; size: few; D: .; V: TRBV5-1; DNA: TGCGCCAGCAGCCAGGGTCCGGATAGTGGCTACACCTTC; CDR3: CASSQGPDSGYTF
J: TRBJ2-7; size: .; D: .; V: TRBV7-3; DNA: TGTGCCAGCAGCTTATCCCCGGGCCAGGTGTCCGAGCAGTACTTC; CDR3: CASSLSPGQVSEQYF
J: TRBJ1-4; size: .; D: .; V: TRBV28; DNA: TGTGCCAGCAGTCGAGCCCGGGATGAAAAACTGTTTTTT; CDR3: CASSRARDEKLFF
J: TRBJ1-3; size: .; D: TRBD1; V: TRBV30; DNA: TGTGCCTGGGAACAGGGGGCCGGCGATGACACCATATATTTT; CDR3: CAWEQGAGDDTIYF
J: TRBJ2-3; size: .; D: .; V: TRBV6-6; DNA: TGTGCCAGCAGGGGATATGCGGGCGCAGATACGCAGTATTTT; CDR3: CASRGYAGADTQYF
J: TRBJ1-1; size: .; D: .; V: TRBV7-9; DNA: TGTGCCAGCAGCTGGCCGGGGAAGAACACTGAAGCTTTCTTT; CDR3: CASSWPGKNTEAFF
J: TRBJ2-5; size: .; D: .; V: TRBV11-3; DNA: TGTGCCAGCAGCTTAGGTGTCTTCATGGGCCAAGAGACCCAGTACTTC; CDR3: CASSLGVFMGQETQYF
J: TRBJ2-7; size: .; D: TRBD1; V: TRBV18; DNA: TGTGCCAGCTCACTGGGACAGGGAGACGAGCAGTACTTC; CDR3: CASSLGQGDEQYF
J: TRBJ2-2; size: .; D: .; V: TRBV30; DNA: TGTGCCTGGAACTACGGGGGTTTTGGAGGGGTCACCGGGGAGCTGTTTTTT; CDR3: CAWNYGGFGGVTGELFF
J: TRBJ1-1; size: .; D: .; V: TRBV15; DNA: TGTGCCACCAGCAGTAAAACAGGTAACACTGAAGCTTTCTTT; CDR3: CATSSKTGNTEAFF
J: TRBJ2-1; size: once; D: .; V: TRBV29-1; DNA: TGCAGCGGTAAAAGGGGGAATGAGCAGTTCTTC; CDR3: CSGKRGNEQFF
J: TRBJ1-1; size: .; D: .; V: TRBV14; DNA: TGTGCCAGCAGCCAAGGACCGACCGCCGAAGCTTTCTTT; CDR3: CASSQGPTAEAFF
J: TRBJ2-7; size: few; D: TRBD1; V: TRBV29-1; DNA: TGCAGCGCTGGGACAGGATACGAGCAGTACTTC; CDR3: CSAGTGYEQYF
J: TRBJ2-7; size: .; D: TRBD1; V: TRBV5-1; DNA: TGCGCCAGCAGCCTAAGCTCGGGGACAGGCCCTCGCGAGCAGTACTTC; CDR3: CASSLSSGTGPREQYF
J: TRBJ2-7; size: .; D: .; V: TRBV7-2; DNA: TGTGCCAGCAGCTTAGTAGGCGGGAACTACGAGCAGTACTTC; CDR3: CASSLVGGNYEQYF
J: TRBJ1-1; size: .; D: .; V: TRBV7-8; DNA: TGTGCCAGCAGTTACGGGGGGGTGTCGTACACTGAAGCTTTCTTT; CDR3: CASSYGGVSYTEAFF
J: TRBJ2-7; size: .; D: .; V: TRBV6-5; DNA: TGTGCCAGCAGTCGCGCGGACTCCTACGAGCAGTACTTC; CDR3: CASSRADSYEQYF
J: TRBJ1-2; size: .; D: TRBD1; V: TRBV7-9; DNA: TGTGCCAGCAGCTTAGGGGAGGGGGCTCACTATGGCTACACCTTC; CDR3: CASSLGEGAHYGYTF
J: TRBJ2-3; size: once; D: .; V: TRBV7-2; DNA: TGTGCCAGCAGCTCCCTAGGAGGTTTAGGGTGGTATTTT; CDR3: CASSSLGGLGWYF
J: TRBJ1-3; size: .; D: .; V: TRBV2; DNA: TGTGCCAGCAGTGAAGTTGACGGCCGCTCTGGAAACACCATATATTTT; CDR3: CASSEVDGRSGNTIYF
J: TRBJ1-4; size: .; D: TRBD1; V: TRBV28; DNA: TGTGCCAGCAGAGAACAGGGGGATGAAAAACTGTTTTTT; CDR3: CASREQGDEKLFF
J: TRBJ2-2; size: few; D: TRBD2; V: TRBV7-2; DNA: TGTGCCAGCAGCCCCCTACGAGCGGGAGACACCGGGGAGCTGTTTTTT; CDR3: CASSPLRAGDTGELFF
J: TRBJ2-1; size: .; D: .; V: TRBV7-2; DNA: TGTGCCAGCAGCTTAGCGGGGCAGGCCTACAATGAGCAGTTCTTC; CDR3: CASSLAGQAYNEQFF
J: TRBJ2-1; size: .; D: .; V: TRBV29-1; DNA: TGCAGCGTTGGGGGAATCTACAATGAGCAGTTCTTC; CDR3: CSVGGIYNEQFF
J: TRBJ1-5; size: .; D: .; V: TRBV4-3; DNA: TGCGCCAGCAGCCAAGGGGGGAGAGATCAGCCCCAGCATTTT; CDR3: CASSQGGRDQPQHF
J: TRBJ1-1; size: once; D: .; V: TRBV28; DNA: TGTGCCAGCAGACCCACCGGGACACACACTGAAGCTTTCTTT; CDR3: CASRPTGTHTEAFF
J: TRBJ1-1; size: .; D: .; V: TRBV5-1; DNA: TGCGCCAGCAGCTTGCAGGGGCAGGGGAACACTGAAGCTTTCTTT; CDR3: CASSLQGQGNTEAFF
J: TRBJ2-2; size: .; D: .; V: TRBV11-2; DNA: TGTGCCAGCAGCTTAATACTACAGGGGAACACCGGGGAGCTGTTTTTT; CDR3: CASSLILQGNTGELFF
J: TRBJ2-7; size: .; D: TRBD2; V: TRBV23-1; DNA: TGCGCCAGCAGACAGAAACGGGAGGGCTCCTCCTACGAGCAGTACTTC; CDR3: CASRQKREGSSYEQYF
J: TRBJ2-4; size: .; D: .; V: TRBV21-1; DNA: TGTGCCAGCAGCAAAGAGGGGGCGGTCAAAAACATTCAGTACTTC; CDR3: CASSKEGAVKNIQYF
J: TRBJ1-2; size: .; D: .; V: TRBV28; DNA: TGTGCCAGCAGTTTTTATGCTGACTATGGCTACACCTTC; CDR3: CASSFYADYGYTF
J: TRBJ2-1; size: once; D: .; V: TRBV28; DNA: TGTGCCACGATGGGGGACAATGAGCAGTTCTTC; CDR3: CATMGDNEQFF
J: TRBJ2-1; size: .; D: .; V: TRBV28; DNA: TGTGCCAGCAGTCCACTAAAGACTTGGCTCAATGAGCAGTTCTTC; CDR3: CASSPLKTWLNEQFF
J: TRBJ2-1; size: .; D: TRBD2; V: TRBV5-1; DNA: TGCGCCAGCAGCCAGGACTACCCCGGGGGGGAGCAGTTCTTC; CDR3: CASSQDYPGGEQFF
J: TRBJ2-1; size: .; D: .; V: TRBV11-3; DNA: TGTGCCAGCAGCCCCCGGGGTAGCTCCTACAATGAGCAGTTCTTC; CDR3: CASSPRGSSYNEQFF
J: TRBJ2-7; size: .; D: TRBD1; V: TRBV28; DNA: TGTGCCATAGCAGTCGCAGGGGGCAGGGTAGCGGTAGAGCAGTACTTC; CDR3: CAIAVAGGRVAVEQYF
J: TRBJ1-3; size: .; D: .; V: TRBV28; DNA: TGTGCCAGCGAGAGAGGGGCTGGAAACACCATATATTTT; CDR3: CASERGAGNTIYF
J: TRBJ2-5; size: .; D: .; V: TRBV5-1; DNA: TGCGCCAGCAAAGTCCCCCAAACTCAGGGTCGGTACTTC; CDR3: CASKVPQTQGRYF
J: TRBJ2-3; size: once; D: TRBD2; V: TRBV6-1; DNA: TGTGCCAGCAGAGGACTAGCTGCTAGCACAGATACGCAGTATTTT; CDR3: CASRGLAASTDTQYF
J: TRBJ2-2; size: .; D: TRBD1; V: TRBV28; DNA: TGTGCCAGCAGTCCCGGGACAGAGAACACCGGGGAGCTGTTTTTT; CDR3: CASSPGTENTGELFF
J: TRBJ2-2; size: .; D: TRBD1; V: TRBV5-1; DNA: TGCGCCAGCAGCTTAACCGGGACAGGGGGCGGCGGGGAGCTGTTTTTT; CDR3: CASSLTGTGGGGELFF
J: TRBJ2-1; size: few; D: .; V: TRBV29-1; DNA: TGCAGCGTTGAACTCCGGGAATATGAGCAGTTCTTC; CDR3: CSVELREYEQFF